These 16 T cell receptor beta chains were all obtained from the same sample, sequenced in a study of blood T cells in healthy people across ages. The authors ran a second PCR of about 7 to 11 cycles using a sample-barcoded 5' primer and a J-beta primer mix. TCRdb itself ran the 5' RACE reads through MiXCR, one entry per CDR3 protein. The table has more than 900,000 distinct CDR3 sequences, about 23% seen once. The data were also submitted as part of a second study, on T cells of mothers and their children.

Sequencing was performed on blood. All receptors come from a girl aged 2 to 9 in good health.

This clonotype was counted at least ten times. J is TRBJ2-5 and V is TRBV28; D gene ambiguous. This CDR3 is 12 amino acids long. Germline V gene lookup returns CDR1 MDHEN and CDR2 SYDVKM. V lost 6 bases, J lost 5 bases, and 10 bases lay in between. The CDR3 is CASRRNGETQYF. The CDR3 DNA reads as TGTGCCAGCAGACGGAATGGGGAGACCCAGTACTTC.

This chain links TRBV4-2 with TRBJ2-1; D ambiguous. V lost 4 bases to trimming and J lost 7 bases, with 11 bases between them. CDR1 and CDR2 from the germline V gene are LGHNA and YNFKEQ. This CDR3 contains 13 residues. The CDR3 nucleotides read TGTGCCAGCAGCCCCCCCGCAGTGAATGAGCAGTTCTTC. Protein: CASSPPAVNEQFF.

This clonotype was detected only a few times. The gene calls are TRBV11-3 and TRBJ2-5, with D possibly matching TRBD1 (6 bases). Per the germline V gene, CDR1 is SGHNT and CDR2 is YENEEA. CDR3 size: 15 residues. V was cut by 6 bases and J by 5 bases, with 19 bases left in between. CDR3 in amino acids: CASRMGLGGLETQYF. The CDR3 DNA reads as TGTGCCAGCAGGATGGGGCTAGGGGGTTTGGAGACCCAGTACTTC.

On this clonotype: One end of the junction does not line up with germline, which may come from a read error. The chain combines TRBV14 with TRBJ2-7, with D possibly matching TRBD1 (6 bases). CDR3 size: 17 residues. The germline V gene has CDR1 SGHDN and CDR2 FVKESK. The DNA for the CDR3 is TGTGCCGGCAGCCAAGACCCGTGGGGGTTGAGGGGGTCCGAGCAGTACTTC. It encodes CAGSQDPWGLRGSEQYF.

V is TRBV13 and J is TRBJ2-7; 13 bases match TRBD2. Germline V gene sequence: CDR1 PRHDT, CDR2 FYEKMQ (reference sequence). The CDR3 is 17 residues long. V was clipped by 4 bases and J by 1 base; unmatched bases: 7. CDR3 sequence: CASSSTRTSGRSYEQYF. The CDR3, as DNA: TGTGCCAGCAGCTCGACGAGGACTAGCGGGAGATCCTACGAGCAGTACTTC.

This clonotype occurred a few times. V gene TRBV9 combines with J gene TRBJ2-5, with 13 bases matching TRBD2. V lost 2 bases to trimming and J lost 0 bases; unmatched junction nucleotides: 7. From germline, CDR1 is SGDLS and CDR2 YYNGEE. The CDR3 spans 18 residues. CDR3 bases: TGTGCCAGCAGCGTCGGACTAGCGGGAGCGGCCCACCAAGAGACCCAGTACTTC. Translation: CASSVGLAGAAHQETQYF.

This clonotype was picked up a small number of times. The chain carries TRBV7-2 and TRBJ1-1; D uncertain. V lost 2 bases and J lost 7, with 11 bases in between. The CDR3 has 13 amino acids. The V gene's germline CDR1 is SGHTA and CDR2 FQGNSA. DNA of the CDR3: TGTGCCAGCAGCTTAAGCGGGCCACGTGAAGCTTTCTTT. Translation: CASSLSGPREAFF.

This clonotype showed up just a few times. This chain joins TRBV9 and TRBJ2-1; TRBD2 is a possible D gene (6 bases). This CDR3 spans 13 amino acids. The germline V gene has CDR1 SGDLS and CDR2 YYNGEE. Between the trimmed V and J ends, which lost 3 bases and 8 bases, there was a span of 12 bases. The CDR3 DNA reads as TGTGCCAGCAGCGCCCCACTAGCTCATGAGCAGTTCTTC. Its translation: CASSAPLAHEQFF.

This clonotype was counted a few times. A read error may produce the germline difference seen at one junction end. V is TRBV7-7 and J is TRBJ2-7; possibly TRBD1 for D (6 bases). The germline V gene encodes CDR1 SSHAT and CDR2 FNYEAQ (reference sequence). The CDR3 consists of 13 residues. The CDR3 DNA reads TGTGCTAGCAGCCCAGGGGCGGGTGCCGAGCAGTACTTC. Translated: CASSPGAGAEQYF.

The chain couples TRBV28 to TRBJ2-6, with D unresolved. Germline CDR1 is MDHEN and CDR2 is SYDVKM. Trimming cost V 7 bases and J 7 bases, with 11 bases left between them. The CDR3 runs to 13 residues. For the CDR3, the DNA is TGTGCCAGCACCTCTGTGGGAGCCAACGTCCTGACTTTC. This encodes CASTSVGANVLTF.

The chain carries TRBV5-6 and TRBJ2-5, with TRBD1 as a possible D gene (6 bases). The CDR3 is made up of 15 amino acids. Germline V lookup: CDR1 SGHDT, CDR2 YYEEEE. V lost 6 bases and J 4 bases, leaving 19 bases between the germline ends. The CDR3 DNA is TGTGCCAGCACCAAAAGGGGGACCTTCCGAGAGACCCAGTACTTC. Protein sequence: CASTKRGTFRETQYF.

The gene calls are TRBV13 and TRBJ2-1; 10 nucleotides match TRBD2. CDR3 length: 17 residues. Germline lookup yields CDR1 PRHDT and CDR2 FYEKMQ (reference sequence). V dropped 5 bases and J dropped 1; count of bases not matched to a gene: 8. The CDR3 here is CASSPLTSGKSYNEQFF. The CDR3 DNA follows: TGTGCCAGCAGCCCCCTAACTAGCGGGAAATCCTACAATGAGCAGTTCTTC.

This clonotype was observed a handful of times. The gene calls are TRBV7-6 and TRBJ2-5; 13 bases are a match to TRBD2. Germline V gene lookup returns CDR1 SGHVS and CDR2 FNYEAQ. Losses at the gene ends were 5 bases for V and 1 base for J; bases not matched to a gene: 4. The CDR3 covers 16 residues. The CDR3 nucleotides read TGTGCCAGCAGCCCAAGGACTAGCGGGAGCCAAGAGACCCAGTACTTC. It is translated as CASSPRTSGSQETQYF.

Points on this clonotype: An end of the junction differs from the germline gene, which may be a read error. This chain uses TRBV6-5 with TRBJ2-3; D perhaps matches TRBD2 (6 bases). The CDR3 spans 14 residues. Germline V gene sequence: CDR1 MNHEY, CDR2 SVGAGI. CDR3 in amino acids: CAGRRVASTDTQYF. For the CDR3, the DNA is TGTGCCGGCAGGAGGGTAGCGAGCACAGATACGCAGTATTTT.

The genes are TRBV7-6 and TRBJ2-5, with 9 bases aligning to TRBD2. This CDR3 contains 16 residues. V was pared by 8 bases and J by 3 bases, with 13 bases of the junction left unmatched. Germline V gives CDR1 SGHVS, CDR2 FNYEAQ. This chain's CDR3 is CASAQQGGGREETQYF. Written as DNA, the CDR3 is TGTGCCAGCGCACAACAAGGAGGCGGGAGGGAAGAGACCCAGTACTTC.

The CDR3: CASSSNLQGADYGYTF. As DNA, the CDR3 is TGTGCCAGCAGTTCGAATCTTCAGGGGGCGGACTATGGCTACACCTTC. J is TRBJ1-2 and V is TRBV12-3 or TRBV12-4; 8 bases line up with TRBD1. V lost 4 bases and J lost 3; bases outside the gene matches: 10. The CDR3 loop spans 16 amino acids.